This T cell receptor beta chain was identified during a study of blood T cell repertoires in COVID-19. Study-wide background: Specimens from acute and convalescent COVID-19 originated in the United States, Italy and Spain. In each case, the material was cDNA or gDNA derived from T cells, B-cell-depleted T cells, or PBMCs.

In germline, CDR1 is SGHDN, CDR2 FVKESK. The CDR3 is 17 residues long. V was trimmed by 3 bases and J by 6 bases, leaving 21 bases between them. Per the authors' pipeline: Estimation of nucleated cell counts relied on the amplification of reference gene primers. Method: immunoSEQ multiplex PCR; TCRdb's copy keeps in-frame clones and lacks some. V, J and clone size derive from that table, while D and trimming were established from the DNA sequence. Altogether 150,000 to 200,000 clones are present, 85% to 90% being singletons, with the ten largest covering 15% to 20%. This clone was recorded only once. Seattle patients were enrolled during active infection and followed longitudinally.

Material for sequencing was peripheral blood. The chain uses TRBV14 and TRBJ2-4, with a tentative D call TRBD2 (6 bases). The sequence came from a person aged 70 to 80 with COVID-19, enrolled during active disease. As DNA, the CDR3 is TGTGCCAGCAGCCAGAGGGCGGACGTTTGGGGGGTAAACATTCAGTACTTC. Translation: CASSQRADVWGVNIQYF.